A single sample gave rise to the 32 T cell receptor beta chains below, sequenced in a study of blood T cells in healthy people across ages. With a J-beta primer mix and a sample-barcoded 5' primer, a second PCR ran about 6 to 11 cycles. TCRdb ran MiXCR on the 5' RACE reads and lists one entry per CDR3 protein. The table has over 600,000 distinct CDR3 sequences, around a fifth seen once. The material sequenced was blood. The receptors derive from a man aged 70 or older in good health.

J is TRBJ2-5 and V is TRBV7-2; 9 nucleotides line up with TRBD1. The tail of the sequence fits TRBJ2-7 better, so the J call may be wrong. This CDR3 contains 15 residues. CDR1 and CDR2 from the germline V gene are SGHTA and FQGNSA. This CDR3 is CASSYGTGISYEQYF. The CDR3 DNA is TGTGCCAGCAGCTACGGGACAGGGATCTCCTACGAGCAGTACTTC.

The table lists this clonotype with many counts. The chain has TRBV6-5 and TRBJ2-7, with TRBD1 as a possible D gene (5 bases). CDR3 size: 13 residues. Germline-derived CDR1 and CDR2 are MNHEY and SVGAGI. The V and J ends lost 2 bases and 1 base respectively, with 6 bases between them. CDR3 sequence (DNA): TGTGCCAGCAGTTACCAGGGATCCTACGAGCAGTACTTC. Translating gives CASSYQGSYEQYF.

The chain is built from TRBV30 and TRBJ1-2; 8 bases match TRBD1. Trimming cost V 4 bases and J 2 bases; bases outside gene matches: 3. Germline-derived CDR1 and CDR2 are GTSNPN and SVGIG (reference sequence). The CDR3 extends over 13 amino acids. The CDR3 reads CAWNQGANYGYTF. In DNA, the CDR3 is TGTGCCTGGAATCAGGGGGCCAACTATGGCTACACCTTC.

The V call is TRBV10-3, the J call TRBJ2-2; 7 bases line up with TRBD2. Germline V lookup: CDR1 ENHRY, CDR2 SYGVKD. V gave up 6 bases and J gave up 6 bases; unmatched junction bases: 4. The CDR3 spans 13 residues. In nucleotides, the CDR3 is TGTGCCATCAGGCGGGAGACCCCCGGGGAGCTGTTTTTT. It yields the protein CAIRRETPGELFF.

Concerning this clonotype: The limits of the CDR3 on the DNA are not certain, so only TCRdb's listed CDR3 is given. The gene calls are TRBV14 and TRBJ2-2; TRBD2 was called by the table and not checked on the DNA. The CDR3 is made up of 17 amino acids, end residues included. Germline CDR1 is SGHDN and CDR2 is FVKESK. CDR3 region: CASSTFFGLGGTGELFF.

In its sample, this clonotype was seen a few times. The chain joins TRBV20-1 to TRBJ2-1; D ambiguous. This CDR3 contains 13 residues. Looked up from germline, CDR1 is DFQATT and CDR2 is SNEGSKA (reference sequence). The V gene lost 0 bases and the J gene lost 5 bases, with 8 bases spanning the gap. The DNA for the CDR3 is TGCAGTGCTAGAGATCCCCGGGACAATGAGCAGTTCTTC. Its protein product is CSARDPRDNEQFF.

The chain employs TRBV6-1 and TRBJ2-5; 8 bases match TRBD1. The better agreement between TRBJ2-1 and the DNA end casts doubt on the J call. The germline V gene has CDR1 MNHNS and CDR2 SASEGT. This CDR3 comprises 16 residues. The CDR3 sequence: CASSEVGRGRDNEQFF. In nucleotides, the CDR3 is TGTGCCAGCAGTGAAGTAGGCAGGGGGCGCGACAATGAGCAGTTCTTC.

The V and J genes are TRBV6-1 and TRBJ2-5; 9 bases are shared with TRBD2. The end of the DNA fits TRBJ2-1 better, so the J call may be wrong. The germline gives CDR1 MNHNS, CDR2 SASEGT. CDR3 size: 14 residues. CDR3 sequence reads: CASSAHRAGGEQFF. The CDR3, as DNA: TGTGCCAGCAGTGCCCACCGAGCGGGAGGTGAGCAGTTCTTC.

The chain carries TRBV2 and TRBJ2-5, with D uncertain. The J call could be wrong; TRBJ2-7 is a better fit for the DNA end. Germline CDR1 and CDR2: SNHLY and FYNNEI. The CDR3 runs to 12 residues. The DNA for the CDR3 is TGTGCCAGCACCCAGGAGACCTACGAGCAGTACTTC. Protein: CASTQETYEQYF.

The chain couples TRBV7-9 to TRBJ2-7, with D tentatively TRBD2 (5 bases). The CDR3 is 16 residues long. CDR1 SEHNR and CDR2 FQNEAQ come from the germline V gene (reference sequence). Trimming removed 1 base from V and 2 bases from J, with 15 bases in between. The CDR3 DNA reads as TGTGCCAGCAGCTTAGGGGAAGGAGGCCGAGCCTACGAGCAGTACTTC. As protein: CASSLGEGGRAYEQYF.

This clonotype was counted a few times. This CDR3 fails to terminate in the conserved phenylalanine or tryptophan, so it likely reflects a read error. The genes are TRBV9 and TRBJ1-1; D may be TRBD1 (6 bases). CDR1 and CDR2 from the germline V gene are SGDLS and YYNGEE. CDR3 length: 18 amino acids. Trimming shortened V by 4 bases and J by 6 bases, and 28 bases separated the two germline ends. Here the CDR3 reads CASSPGRGALIMDSEAFS. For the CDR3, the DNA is TGTGCCAGCAGCCCGGGAAGGGGGGCCCTTATCATGGATTCTGAAGCTTTCTCT.

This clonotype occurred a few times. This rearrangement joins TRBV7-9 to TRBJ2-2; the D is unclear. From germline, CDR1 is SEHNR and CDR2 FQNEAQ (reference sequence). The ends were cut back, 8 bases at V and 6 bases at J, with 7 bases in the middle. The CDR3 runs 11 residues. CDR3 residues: CASLDPGELFF. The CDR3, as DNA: TGTGCCAGCCTGGATCCCGGGGAGCTGTTTTTT.

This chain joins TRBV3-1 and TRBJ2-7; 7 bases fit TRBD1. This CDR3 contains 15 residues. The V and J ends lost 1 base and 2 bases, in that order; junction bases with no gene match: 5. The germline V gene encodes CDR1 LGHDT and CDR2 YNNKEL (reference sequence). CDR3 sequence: CASSQVPQGAYEQYF. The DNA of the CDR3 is TGTGCCAGCAGCCAAGTCCCCCAGGGGGCCTACGAGCAGTACTTC.

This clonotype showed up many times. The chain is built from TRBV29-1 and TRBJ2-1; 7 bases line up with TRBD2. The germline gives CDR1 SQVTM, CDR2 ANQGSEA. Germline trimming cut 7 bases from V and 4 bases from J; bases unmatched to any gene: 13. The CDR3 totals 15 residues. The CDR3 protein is CSATVHSGSYNEQFF. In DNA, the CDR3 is TGCAGCGCCACGGTACATAGCGGGTCATACAATGAGCAGTTCTTC.

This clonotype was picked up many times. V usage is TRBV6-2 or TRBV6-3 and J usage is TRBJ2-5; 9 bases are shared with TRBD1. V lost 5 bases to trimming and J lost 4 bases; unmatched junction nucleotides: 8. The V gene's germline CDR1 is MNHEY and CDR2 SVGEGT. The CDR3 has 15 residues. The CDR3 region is CASSTHSTGGETQYF. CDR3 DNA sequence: TGTGCCAGCAGTACACATTCGACAGGGGGAGAGACCCAGTACTTC.

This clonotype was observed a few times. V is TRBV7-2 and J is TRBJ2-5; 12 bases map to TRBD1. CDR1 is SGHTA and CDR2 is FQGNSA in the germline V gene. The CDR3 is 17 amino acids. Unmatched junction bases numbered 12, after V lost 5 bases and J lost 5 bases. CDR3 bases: TGTGCCAGCAGCCTAATCTCGGGACAGGGGGCAAGGGAGACCCAGTACTTC. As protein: CASSLISGQGARETQYF.

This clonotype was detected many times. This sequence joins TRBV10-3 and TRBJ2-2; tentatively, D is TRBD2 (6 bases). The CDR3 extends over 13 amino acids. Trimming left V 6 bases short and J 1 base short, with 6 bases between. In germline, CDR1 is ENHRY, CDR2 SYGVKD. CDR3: CAIRGLNTGELFF. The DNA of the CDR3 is TGTGCCATCAGGGGACTGAACACCGGGGAGCTGTTTTTT.

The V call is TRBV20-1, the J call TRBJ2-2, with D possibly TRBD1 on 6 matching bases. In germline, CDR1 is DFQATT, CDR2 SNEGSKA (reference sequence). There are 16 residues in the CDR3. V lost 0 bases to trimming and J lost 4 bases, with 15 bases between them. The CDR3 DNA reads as TGCAGTGCTAGAGATTCACGGCAGGGGATCACCGGGGAGCTGTTTTTT. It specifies CSARDSRQGITGELFF.

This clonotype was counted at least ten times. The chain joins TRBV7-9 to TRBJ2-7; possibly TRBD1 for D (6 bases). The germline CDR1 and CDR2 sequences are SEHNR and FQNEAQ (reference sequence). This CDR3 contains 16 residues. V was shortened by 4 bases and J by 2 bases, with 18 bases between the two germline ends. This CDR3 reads CASSSIRQAIAYEQYF. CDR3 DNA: TGTGCCAGCAGCTCGATACGACAGGCGATAGCCTACGAGCAGTACTTC.

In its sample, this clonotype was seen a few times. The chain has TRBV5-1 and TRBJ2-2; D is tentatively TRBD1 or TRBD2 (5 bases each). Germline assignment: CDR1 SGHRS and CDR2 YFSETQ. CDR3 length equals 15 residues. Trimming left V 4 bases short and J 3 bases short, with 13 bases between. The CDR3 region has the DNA TGCGCCAGCAGCATCGGGGCCCTAGACACCGGGGAGCTGTTTTTT. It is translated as CASSIGALDTGELFF.

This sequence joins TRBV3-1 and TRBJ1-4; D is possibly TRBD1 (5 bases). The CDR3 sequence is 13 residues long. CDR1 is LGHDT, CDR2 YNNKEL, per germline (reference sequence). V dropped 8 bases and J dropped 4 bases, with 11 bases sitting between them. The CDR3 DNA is TGTGCCAGCCGCCGCAGGGATAATGAAAAACTGTTTTTT. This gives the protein CASRRRDNEKLFF. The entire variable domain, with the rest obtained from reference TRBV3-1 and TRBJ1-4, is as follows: DTAVSQTPKYLVTQMGNDKSIKCEQNLGHDTMYWYKQDSKKFLKIMFSYNNKELIINETVPNRFSPKSPDKAHLNLHINSLELGDSAVYFCASRRRDNEKLFFGSGTQLSVL.

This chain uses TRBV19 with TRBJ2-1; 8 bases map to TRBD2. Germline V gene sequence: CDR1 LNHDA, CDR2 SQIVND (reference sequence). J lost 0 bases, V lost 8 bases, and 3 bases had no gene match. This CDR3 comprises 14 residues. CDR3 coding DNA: TGTGCCAGTCGGGGGGGAGTCTCCTACAATGAGCAGTTCTTC. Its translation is CASRGGVSYNEQFF.

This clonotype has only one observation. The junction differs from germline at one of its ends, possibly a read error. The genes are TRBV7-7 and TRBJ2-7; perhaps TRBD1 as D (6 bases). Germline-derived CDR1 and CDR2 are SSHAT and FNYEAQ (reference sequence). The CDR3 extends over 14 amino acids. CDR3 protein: CASTTGDRIGAQYF. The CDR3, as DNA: TGTGCTAGCACCACCGGTGACAGGATTGGGGCCCAGTACTTC.

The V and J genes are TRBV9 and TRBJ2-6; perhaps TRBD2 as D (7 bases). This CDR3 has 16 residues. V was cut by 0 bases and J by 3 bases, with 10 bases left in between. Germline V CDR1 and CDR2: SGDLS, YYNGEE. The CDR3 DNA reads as TGTGCCAGCAGCGTAGTAGGGGGGGTTGGGGCCAACGTCCTGACTTTC. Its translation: CASSVVGGVGANVLTF.

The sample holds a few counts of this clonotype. CDR3 protein: CASSRQQQETQYF. Here the CDR3 DNA reads TGTGCCAGCAGTCGACAGCAACAAGAGACCCAGTACTTC. The V and J genes are TRBV12-3 or TRBV12-4 and TRBJ2-5; TRBD1 might be the D (5 bases). The CDR3 spans 13 residues. Trimming took off 5 bases at V and 2 bases at J, with 9 bases between the two ends.

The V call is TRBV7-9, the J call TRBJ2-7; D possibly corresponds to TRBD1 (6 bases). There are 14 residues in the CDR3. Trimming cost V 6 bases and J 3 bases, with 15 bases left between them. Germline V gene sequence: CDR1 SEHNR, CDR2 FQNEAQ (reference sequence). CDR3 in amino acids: CASSSSGHHYEQYF. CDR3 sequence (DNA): TGTGCCAGCAGTTCGTCGGGACACCACTACGAGCAGTACTTC.

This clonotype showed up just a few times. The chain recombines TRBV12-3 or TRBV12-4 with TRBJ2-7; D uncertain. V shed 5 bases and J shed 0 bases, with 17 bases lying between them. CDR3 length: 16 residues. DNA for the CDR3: TGTGCCAGCAGTCCAGAAGGTTTTGGGGACTCCTACGAGCAGTACTTC. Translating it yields CASSPEGFGDSYEQYF.

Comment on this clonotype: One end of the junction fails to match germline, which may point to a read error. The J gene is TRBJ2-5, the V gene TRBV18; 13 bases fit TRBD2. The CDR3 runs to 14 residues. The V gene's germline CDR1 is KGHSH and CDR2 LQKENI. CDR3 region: CASSPALAGGFEFF. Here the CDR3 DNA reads TGTGCCAGCTCACCAGCACTAGCGGGAGGGTTCGAGTTCTTC. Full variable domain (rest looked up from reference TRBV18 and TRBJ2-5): NAGVMQNPRHLVRRRGQEARLRCSPMKGHSHVYWYRQLPEEGLKFMVYLQKENIIDESGMPKERFSAEFPKEGPSILRIQQVVRGDSAAYFCASSPALAGGFEFFGPGTRLLVL.

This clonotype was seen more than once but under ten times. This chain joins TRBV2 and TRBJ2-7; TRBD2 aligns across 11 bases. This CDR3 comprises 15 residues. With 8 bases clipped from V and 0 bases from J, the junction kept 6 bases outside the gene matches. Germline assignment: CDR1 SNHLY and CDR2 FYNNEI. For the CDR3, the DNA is TGTGCCAGCTCCGGGGGACTAGCGGCCTCCTACGAGCAGTACTTC. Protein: CASSGGLAASYEQYF.

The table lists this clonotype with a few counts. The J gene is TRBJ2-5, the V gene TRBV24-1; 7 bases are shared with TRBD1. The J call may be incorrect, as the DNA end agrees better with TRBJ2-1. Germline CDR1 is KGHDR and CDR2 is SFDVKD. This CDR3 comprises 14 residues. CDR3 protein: CATSDRGQHNEQFF. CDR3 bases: TGTGCCACCAGTGATCGGGGACAGCATAATGAGCAGTTCTTC.

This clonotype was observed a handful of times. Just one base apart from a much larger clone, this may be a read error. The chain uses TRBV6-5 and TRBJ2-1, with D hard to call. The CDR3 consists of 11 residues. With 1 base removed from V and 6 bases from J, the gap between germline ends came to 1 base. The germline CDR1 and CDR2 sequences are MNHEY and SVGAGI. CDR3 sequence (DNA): TGTGCCAGCAGTTACTTCAATGAGCAGTTCTTC. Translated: CASSYFNEQFF.

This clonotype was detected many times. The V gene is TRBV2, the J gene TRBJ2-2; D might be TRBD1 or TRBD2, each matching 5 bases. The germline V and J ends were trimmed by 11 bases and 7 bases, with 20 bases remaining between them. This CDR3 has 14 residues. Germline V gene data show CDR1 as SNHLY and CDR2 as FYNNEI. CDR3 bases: TGTGCCGGGACCGGGACCAGCGGAGGCGGGGAGCTGTTTTTT. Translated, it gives CAGTGTSGGGELFF.